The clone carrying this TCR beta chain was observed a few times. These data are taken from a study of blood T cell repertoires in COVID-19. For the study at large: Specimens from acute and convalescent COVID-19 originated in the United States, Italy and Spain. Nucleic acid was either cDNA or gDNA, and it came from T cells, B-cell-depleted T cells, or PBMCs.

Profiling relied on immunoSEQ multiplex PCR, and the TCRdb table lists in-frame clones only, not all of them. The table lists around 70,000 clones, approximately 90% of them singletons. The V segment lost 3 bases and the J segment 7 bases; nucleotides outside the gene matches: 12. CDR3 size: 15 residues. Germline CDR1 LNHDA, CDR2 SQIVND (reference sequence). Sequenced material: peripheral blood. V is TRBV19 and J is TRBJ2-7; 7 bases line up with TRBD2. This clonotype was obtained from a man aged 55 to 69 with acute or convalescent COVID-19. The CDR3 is CASSIRGRAIGEQYF. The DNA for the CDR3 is TGTGCCAGTAGTATTCGGGGGAGGGCCATCGGGGAGCAGTACTTC.